Presented here are 29 T cell receptor beta chains from one specimen sequenced in a study of cytomegalovirus exposure and HLA in healthy donors. In the PCR, 60 Vbeta and 13 Jbeta primers were used. TCRdb's table, derived via immunoSEQ multiplex PCR, lists solely in-frame clones and lacks some. The sample has some 120,000 clones; roughly two thirds are singletons. Material: PBMCs. The origin of the receptors is a man aged 25 to 40 in good health and CMV-seropositive.

The genes are TRBV18 and TRBJ2-7; TRBD2 aligns across 9 bases. CDR1 is KGHSH, CDR2 LQKENI, per germline. After removal of 3 bases from V and 7 bases from J, the junction contained 13 bases not matched to a gene. This CDR3 contains 16 residues. CDR3 bases: TGTGCCAGCTCACCTCGGGGATCTAGCGGGGTCCGGGAGCAGTACTTC. This encodes CASSPRGSSGVREQYF.

The V and J genes are TRBV5-4 and TRBJ1-3; TRBD1 agrees at 7 bases. In germline, CDR1 is SGHNT, CDR2 YYREEE (reference sequence). With 3 bases clipped from V and 4 bases from J, the junction kept 4 bases outside the gene matches. CDR3 length: 14 residues. The CDR3 protein is CASSSRDSGNTIYF. The CDR3 nucleotides are TGTGCCAGCAGCTCCCGGGACAGCGGAAACACCATATATTTT.

The chain employs TRBV5-6 and TRBJ2-7, with 9 bases that match TRBD1. V shed 1 base and J 4 bases; nucleotides not matched to a gene: 6. The CDR3 length is 15 residues. Germline V lookup: CDR1 SGHDT, CDR2 YYEEEE. The CDR3 sequence is CASSLRHRGPYEQYF. For the CDR3, the DNA is TGTGCCAGCAGCTTGAGGCACAGGGGGCCGTACGAGCAGTACTTC.

The chain recombines TRBV28 with TRBJ2-1, with 10 bases that match TRBD2. J gave up 4 bases and V 10 bases, and 4 bases lay outside the gene matches. The CDR3 loop spans 13 amino acids. Germline V gives CDR1 MDHEN, CDR2 SYDVKM. The DNA for the CDR3 is TGTGCCACCTGGACTAGCGGATACAATGAGCAGTTCTTC. Residues: CATWTSGYNEQFF.

The chain uses TRBV28 and TRBJ1-5; possibly TRBD1 for D (5 bases). The CDR3 contains 13 residues. Trimming removed 6 bases from V and 5 bases from J, with 11 bases in between. Germline CDR1 and CDR2: MDHEN and SYDVKM. The CDR3 coding sequence is TGTGCCAGCAGCTTGGACAATGATCAGCCCCAGCATTTT. Its translation is CASSLDNDQPQHF.

This clone came up a few times. The chain is built from TRBV29-1 and TRBJ1-1, with a weak D call TRBD1 (5 bases). Trimming removed 5 bases at V and 5 bases at J, with 9 bases between. CDR1 is SQVTM and CDR2 is ANQGSEA in the germline V gene. The CDR3 is made up of 11 amino acids. The CDR3 DNA follows: TGCAGCGTTTGGGGGGAGACTGAAGCTTTCTTT. Translation: CSVWGETEAFF.

CDR3 sequence reads: CAISETDGAEAFF. Written as DNA, the CDR3 is TGTGCCATCAGTGAGACGGACGGGGCTGAAGCTTTCTTT. V is TRBV10-3 and J is TRBJ1-1; D is uncertain. Germline lookup yields CDR1 ENHRY and CDR2 SYGVKD. There are 13 residues in the CDR3. The ends were cut back, 2 bases at V and 6 bases at J, with 10 bases in the middle.

V usage is TRBV4-2 and J usage is TRBJ1-1, with D perhaps matching TRBD1 (5 bases). V gave up 3 bases and J gave up 5 bases, with 13 bases separating them. CDR1 LGHNA and CDR2 YNFKEQ come from the germline V gene. The CDR3 spans 14 residues. The CDR3: CASSHPQGRTEAFF. The CDR3 bases are TGTGCCAGCAGCCACCCTCAGGGCAGGACTGAAGCTTTCTTT.

The rearrangement joins TRBV25-1 to TRBJ1-2; 7 nucleotides agree with TRBD1. V lost 6 bases to trimming and J lost 5 bases; unmatched junction nucleotides: 6. Germline-derived CDR1 and CDR2 are MGHDK and SYGVNS. This CDR3 has 13 residues. In DNA, the CDR3 is TGTGCCAGCAGCGGGACAGCTACTTATGGCTACACCTTC. Translating gives CASSGTATYGYTF.

This clone occurred a few times. The chain links TRBV6-6 to TRBJ2-5; 7 bases align to TRBD1. The CDR3 covers 14 residues. Germline V lookup: CDR1 MNHNY, CDR2 SVGAGI (reference sequence). J gave up 2 bases and V 5 bases, and 5 bases lay outside the gene matches. The CDR3 loop is CASSPGTVQETQYF. CDR3 coding DNA: TGTGCCAGCAGTCCCGGGACAGTTCAAGAGACCCAGTACTTC.

The chain is built from TRBV6-1 and TRBJ2-7, with a weak D call TRBD2 (5 bases). The CDR3 sequence is 14 residues long. Germline lookup yields CDR1 MNHNS and CDR2 SASEGT. The ends were cut back, 0 bases at V and 2 bases at J, with 8 bases in the middle. CDR3 region: CASSEADSAYEQYF. The CDR3 DNA follows: TGTGCCAGCAGTGAAGCGGACTCGGCCTACGAGCAGTACTTC.

The gene calls are TRBV14 and TRBJ2-1; no clear D gene. CDR1 SGHDN and CDR2 FVKESK come from the germline V gene. The germline V and J ends were trimmed by 2 bases and 0 bases, with 5 bases remaining between them. The CDR3 sequence is 14 residues long. The CDR3 DNA reads as TGTGCCAGCAGCCAACGTCTCTCCTACAATGAGCAGTTCTTC. Protein product: CASSQRLSYNEQFF.

This clone was counted a few times. V is TRBV4-2 and J is TRBJ1-1; no clear D gene. With 6 bases removed from V and 5 bases from J, the gap between germline ends came to 10 bases. This CDR3 is 12 amino acids long. In germline, CDR1 is LGHNA, CDR2 YNFKEQ. CDR3 sequence: CASSFERTEAFF. The CDR3 DNA reads as TGTGCCAGCAGTTTTGAGAGGACTGAAGCTTTCTTT.

This chain uses TRBV23-1 with TRBJ1-4; D may be TRBD1 (5 bases). TRBV23-1 is known as an ORF, though its function is uncertain. V was cut by 2 bases and J by 1 base, with 14 bases left in between. The CDR3 covers 17 residues. DNA for the CDR3: TGCGCCAGCAGTCAAGGTAATTTCAGGGAAACTAATGAAAAACTGTTTTTT. Amino acids: CASSQGNFRETNEKLFF.

This chain connects TRBV5-6 to TRBJ2-7, with a tentative D call TRBD1 (7 bases). The CDR3 spans 14 residues. The germline V gene encodes CDR1 SGHDT and CDR2 YYEEEE. Trimming cost V 4 bases and J 2 bases, with 13 bases left between them. CDR3 in amino acids: CASSPAGQTYEQYF. The CDR3 DNA follows: TGTGCCAGCAGCCCGGCGGGACAGACCTACGAGCAGTACTTC.

V and J are TRBV11-2 and TRBJ2-1, with 11 bases that match TRBD2. CDR1 and CDR2 (germline): SGHAT, FQNNGV. V was pared by 1 base and J by 8 bases, with 10 bases of the junction left unmatched. This CDR3 is 17 amino acids long. CDR3 residues: CASSLGSGRAGGYEQFF. The CDR3 DNA reads as TGTGCCAGCAGCTTAGGTAGCGGGAGGGCTGGAGGGTATGAGCAGTTCTTC.

J is TRBJ2-2 and V is TRBV7-9; 9 bases fit TRBD2. Germline V lookup: CDR1 SEHNR, CDR2 FQNEAQ (reference sequence). The CDR3 is 15 amino acids. V shed 5 bases, J shed 3 bases, and the junction held 4 bases outside the gene matches. The CDR3 coding sequence is TGTGCCAGCAGCCCTAGCGGGACTCACACCGGGGAGCTGTTTTTT. Amino acids: CASSPSGTHTGELFF. Using reference TRBV7-9 and TRBJ2-2 for the parts outside the CDR3, the full variable domain is DTGVSQNPRHKITKRGQNVTFRCDPISEHNRLYWYRQTLGQGPEFLTYFQNEAQLEKSRLLSDRFSAERPKGSFSTLEIQRTEQGDSAMYLCASSPSGTHTGELFFGEGSRLTVL.

In this sample, this clone turned up a few times. V gene TRBV21-1 combines with J gene TRBJ2-7; the table assigns TRBD2, which was not confirmed against the DNA. TRBV21-1 represents a pseudogene. The CDR3 spans 16 residues. This chain's CDR3 is CASSKSAQKRSYEQYF. CDR3 nucleotides: TGTGCCAGCAGCAAATCAGCCCAAAAGAGGTCCTACGAGCAGTACTTC.

The chain uses TRBV19 and TRBJ2-7, with D possibly TRBD1 on 6 matching bases. Germline CDR1 is LNHDA and CDR2 is SQIVND (reference sequence). The CDR3 is made up of 15 amino acids. With 5 bases removed from V and 0 bases from J, the gap between germline ends came to 14 bases. CDR3 residues: CASSSTGQSSYEQYF. The CDR3 coding sequence is TGTGCCAGTAGTTCAACTGGACAGTCCTCCTACGAGCAGTACTTC.

V and J are TRBV7-8 and TRBJ2-7; TRBD1 matches 9 bases. CDR1 and CDR2 (germline): SGHVS, FQNEAQ. CDR3 size: 14 residues. Trimming took 5 bases from V and 9 from J; bases not matched to a gene: 11. Here the CDR3 DNA reads TGTGCCAGCAGCACCGAACGACAGGGGGGAGGGCAGTACTTC. Amino acid sequence: CASSTERQGGGQYF.

This chain connects TRBV25-1 to TRBJ2-1; the D gene is possibly TRBD1 (5 bases). Trimming pared 5 bases from V and 5 bases from J, leaving 13 bases between. This CDR3 has 14 amino acids. Germline-derived CDR1 and CDR2 are MGHDK and SYGVNS. CDR3 nucleotide sequence: TGTGCCAGCAGTTCAACGTTCAGGGACAATGAGCAGTTCTTC. The encoded protein is CASSSTFRDNEQFF.

This chain connects TRBV10-1 to TRBJ2-5; 9 bases align to TRBD1. This CDR3 contains 16 residues. Germline CDR1 WNHNN, CDR2 SYGVQD (reference sequence). V was pared by 3 bases and J by 5 bases, with 10 bases of the junction left unmatched. The CDR3 reads CASSDVRTGEGETQYF. CDR3 coding DNA: TGCGCCAGCAGTGATGTCCGGACAGGGGAAGGGGAGACCCAGTACTTC.

This sequence joins TRBV5-1 and TRBJ2-5, with 9 bases matching TRBD1. After removal of 4 bases from V and 5 bases from J, the junction contained 6 bases not matched to a gene. Germline assignment: CDR1 SGHRS and CDR2 YFSETQ. This CDR3 contains 14 residues. The CDR3 loop is CASSRTGVGETQYF. For the CDR3, the DNA is TGCGCCAGCAGCCGGACAGGGGTTGGGGAGACCCAGTACTTC.

V is TRBV29-1 and J is TRBJ1-1; 11 bases are a match to TRBD1. With V trimmed by 7 bases and J by 6 bases, 10 bases remained unmatched. The length of the CDR3 is 14 residues. The V gene's germline CDR1 is SQVTM and CDR2 ANQGSEA. CDR3 sequence: CSDGGQGEKSEAFF. CDR3 coding DNA: TGCAGCGACGGGGGACAGGGGGAGAAGTCTGAAGCTTTCTTT. Drawing the rest from reference TRBV29-1 and TRBJ1-1, the complete variable domain is SAVISQKPSRDICQRGTSLTIQCQVDSQVTMMFWYRQQPGQSLTLIATANQGSEATYESGFVIDKFPISRPNLTFSTLTVSNMSPEDSSIYLCSDGGQGEKSEAFFGQGTRLTVV.

A single count supports this clone. The genes are TRBV27 and TRBJ2-3; 12 bases match TRBD2. CDR1 and CDR2 from the germline V gene are MNHEY and SMNVEV (reference sequence). V dropped 6 bases and J dropped 2; count of bases not matched to a gene: 12. The CDR3 covers 18 residues. CDR3 coding DNA: TGTGCCAGCAGGGACTGGGGACTAGCGGGCCAACTCACAGATACGCAGTATTTT. Protein: CASRDWGLAGQLTDTQYF.

The chain couples TRBV6-6 to TRBJ2-3, with D maybe TRBD2 (6 bases). Germline V lookup: CDR1 MNHNY, CDR2 SVGAGI (reference sequence). The CDR3 totals 15 residues. The ends were cut back, 3 bases at V and 2 bases at J, with 12 bases in the middle. CDR3 sequence: CASSYGRRTTDTQYF. In DNA, the CDR3 is TGTGCCAGCAGTTATGGGAGGAGGACCACAGATACGCAGTATTTT.

V usage is TRBV25-1 and J usage is TRBJ2-3; 8 nucleotides match TRBD1. J gave up 3 bases and V 0 bases, and 5 bases lay outside the gene matches. CDR3 length: 16 residues. Germline CDR1 and CDR2: MGHDK and SYGVNS. CDR3 DNA sequence: TGTGCCAGCAGTGAATACGAGACAGGGGAAACAGATACGCAGTATTTT. The encoded protein is CASSEYETGETDTQYF. Filled out from reference TRBV25-1 and TRBJ2-3, the complete variable domain reads EADIYQTPRYLVIGTGKKITLECSQTMGHDKMYWYQQDPGMELHLIHYSYGVNSTEKGDLSSESTVSRIRTEHFPLTLESARPSHTSQYLCASSEYETGETDTQYFGPGTRLTVL.

J is TRBJ2-3 and V is TRBV15, with 9 bases identical to TRBD1. CDR1 is LNHNV, CDR2 YYDKDF, per germline (reference sequence). The CDR3 is made up of 17 amino acids. Trimming took 6 bases from V and 0 from J; bases not matched to a gene: 10. CDR3 sequence reads: CATRPGTGQQSTDTQYF. CDR3 coding DNA: TGTGCCACCAGGCCCGGGACAGGGCAACAAAGCACAGATACGCAGTATTTT.

V is TRBV6-6 and J is TRBJ2-5; D may be TRBD2 (6 bases). The closer fit of TRBJ2-7 to the DNA end suggests the J call may be wrong. This CDR3 is built from 12 residues. Per the germline V gene, CDR1 is MNHNY and CDR2 is SVGAGI (reference sequence). CDR3 sequence: CASSDGGYEQYF. DNA of the CDR3: TGTGCCAGCAGTGACGGGGGATACGAGCAGTACTTC.